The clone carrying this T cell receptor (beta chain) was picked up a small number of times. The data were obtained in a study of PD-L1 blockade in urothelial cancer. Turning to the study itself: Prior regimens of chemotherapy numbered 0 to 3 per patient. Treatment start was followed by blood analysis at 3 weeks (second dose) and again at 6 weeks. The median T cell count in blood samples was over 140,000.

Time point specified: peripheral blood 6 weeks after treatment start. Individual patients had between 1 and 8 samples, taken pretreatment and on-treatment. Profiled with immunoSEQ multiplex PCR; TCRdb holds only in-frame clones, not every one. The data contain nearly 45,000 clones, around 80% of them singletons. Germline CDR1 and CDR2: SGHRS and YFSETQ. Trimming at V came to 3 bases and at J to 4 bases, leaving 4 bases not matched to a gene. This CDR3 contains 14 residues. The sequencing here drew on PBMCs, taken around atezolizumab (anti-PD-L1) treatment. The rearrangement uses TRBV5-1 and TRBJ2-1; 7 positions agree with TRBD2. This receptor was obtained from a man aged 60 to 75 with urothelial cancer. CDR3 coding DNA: TGCGCCAGCAGCTCTAGCGGTGGATACAATGAGCAGTTCTTC. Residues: CASSSSGGYNEQFF. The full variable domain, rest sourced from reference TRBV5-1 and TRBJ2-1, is KAGVTQTPRYLIKTRGQQVTLSCSPISGHRSVSWYQQTPGQGLQFLFEYFSETQRNKGNFPGRFSGRQFSNSRSEMNVSTLELGDSALYLCASSSSGGYNEQFFGPGTRLTVL.